These T cell receptor beta chains were read from a single sample in a study of beta chain features in type 1 diabetes. Profiling relied on immunoSEQ multiplex PCR, and the TCRdb table lists in-frame clones only, not all of them. The table includes about 130,000 clones, about 10% detected once. Sequencing input: central memory CD4+ T cells from blood. These receptors originate from a man between 18 and 29 years old in good health. Each CDR3 is given with its conserved first and last residue. Fields, in order: D gene, clone size, V gene, J gene, CDR3 length, CDR3 protein, CDR3 DNA. The D gene is left open where the match is weak. Clone size, where shown, is once, few, many, or a class for clones that have expanded.

>-|-|TRBV19|TRBJ1-2|13
CASSPDRGGGYTF
TGTGCCAGTAGTCCCGACAGAGGCGGTGGCTACACCTTC
>-|-|TRBV5-1|TRBJ1-5|15
CASSLGRGRNQPQHF
TGCGCCAGCAGCTTGGGGAGGGGTCGGAATCAGCCCCAGCATTTT
>-|-|TRBV5-1|TRBJ2-6|16
CASSLGQGSGANVLTF
TGCGCCAGCAGCTTGGGCCAGGGGTCTGGGGCCAACGTCCTGACTTTC
>-|few|TRBV7-2|TRBJ1-5|15
CASSFSTGINQPQHF
TGTGCCAGCAGCTTTTCAACAGGGATAAATCAGCCCCAGCATTTT
>-|few|TRBV27|TRBJ1-6|14
CASTWAGFNSPLHF
TGTGCCAGCACCTGGGCAGGATTCAATTCACCCCTCCACTTT
>TRBD2|few|TRBV29-1|TRBJ2-5|14
CSGRGAGGFETQYF
TGCAGCGGGCGGGGTGCGGGGGGTTTTGAGACCCAGTACTTC
>-|few|TRBV28|TRBJ1-2|12
CASSLGGYGYTF
TGTGCCAGCAGTTTGGGGGGCTATGGCTACACCTTC
>-|few|TRBV6-1|TRBJ2-5|15
CASSNPKTHEETQYF
TGTGCCAGCAGCAACCCTAAGACACATGAAGAGACCCAGTACTTC
>-|-|TRBV18|TRBJ2-2|13
CASSPSNTGELFF
TGTGCCAGCTCACCCTCGAACACCGGGGAGCTGTTTTTT
>-|-|TRBV10-3|TRBJ1-3|13
CATVQGPGNTIYF
TGTGCCACAGTACAGGGACCTGGAAACACCATATATTTT
>-|few|TRBV7-7|TRBJ2-7|13
CASSLAPGYEQYF
TGTGCCAGCAGCTTAGCCCCAGGGTACGAGCAGTACTTC
>TRBD1|few|TRBV30|TRBJ2-7|11
CAWGDRYEQYF
TGTGCCTGGGGGGACAGATACGAGCAGTACTTC
>-|-|TRBV5-6|TRBJ2-7|15
CASSFETGPPYEQYF
TGTGCCAGCAGCTTTGAGACAGGTCCCCCCTACGAGCAGTACTTC
>-|few|TRBV5-4|TRBJ2-5|12
CASRQDYETQYF
TGTGCCAGCCGACAGGATTATGAGACCCAGTACTTC
>TRBD2|-|TRBV19|TRBJ2-1|15
CASSRGGGTTNEQFF
TGTGCCAGTAGCCGTGGGGGGGGGACTACCAATGAGCAGTTCTTC
>-|-|TRBV7-2|TRBJ1-5|12
CASSNGRGAQHF
TGTGCCAGCAGCAACGGCCGCGGGGCCCAGCATTTT
>TRBD1|-|TRBV6-5|TRBJ2-7|15
CASSYSGQPDYEQYF
TGTGCCAGCAGTTACTCGGGACAGCCAGACTACGAGCAGTACTTC
>TRBD2|-|TRBV9|TRBJ2-2|15
CASSSTSVGTGELFF
TGTGCCAGCAGCTCCACTAGCGTCGGCACCGGGGAGCTGTTTTTT